The subject of this entry is one T cell receptor beta chain. Its target is not known. At one boundary the junction diverges from the germline segment, which might be a read error. With two-round multiplex PCR, TCR beta CDR3 sequences were amplified from genomic DNA. Primers were specific to each TRBV and TRBJ gene in first-round PCR. TCRdb reanalysed the multiplex PCR reads using MiXCR and keeps one entry per CDR3 protein. The table includes roughly 16,000 distinct CDR3 sequences, about a third detected once. The data are from a study of prognosis after radiotherapy for stage I lung cancer. Overall study context: Radiotherapy: SBRT, 3 to 5 fractions, biologically effective dose at least 100 Gy. Findings and limits, study-wide: Lower Shannon entropy after stereotactic body radiation therapy was observed in patients who went on to develop distant metastases. Frequencies of TRBV and TRBJ gene use reportedly varied by whether patients had metastases.

The CDR3 sequence is 12 residues long. Germline lookup yields CDR1 SGHRS and CDR2 YFSETQ. The gene calls are TRBV5-1 and TRBJ2-7; D perhaps matches TRBD2 (5 bases). Sequencing used PBMCs, obtained before or after stereotactic body radiation therapy (not recorded which). The receptor's source is a donor over 45 with non-small cell lung cancer. The CDR3 nucleotides are TGCGCCATCAGCGGCGGGCAGACTAAGCATTACTTC. Amino acid sequence: CAISGGQTKHYF.